The subject of this entry is one T cell receptor (beta chain). The target of this receptor is not known. Per-base quality was not reported, and no clone a single base away is much larger than it. The sample originates from a study of CD8 T cells in ankylosing spondylitis (dated by TCRdb to between 2016 and 2019). Background for the entire study: T cell receptor beta repertoires were profiled in healthy donors and ankylosing spondylitis patients so that disease-linked TCR variants could be found. Peripheral blood samples were taken, and synovial fluid was additionally collected from ankylosing spondylitis patients. The whole study cohort included over 85 healthy donors and 20 to 25 ankylosing spondylitis patients. Study-level results and caveats: A TCR beta motif made up of under ten highly homologous amino acid variants appeared to be characteristic of blood from ankylosing spondylitis patients. Significant enrichment of the disease-linked clones was reported in matched synovial fluid samples from ankylosing spondylitis patients. Some motif variants had previously been reported in the synovial fluid and blood of reactive arthritis patients, which suggests shared mechanisms of disease initiation. A CD8+ phenotype was shown by the disease-linked clones, which were found at relatively low frequencies in peripheral blood.

TCRdb records Illumina HiSeq 2500 as the sequencer. Quantitative 5'-RACE with molecular barcodes was used to prepare TCR beta libraries. The study's own analysis went as follows. A new computational method, built on a probabilistic model of VDJ rearrangement, was used to identify disease-linked TCR variants. TCRdb passed the public sequencing reads through fastp at Q25 and MiXCR, retaining productive beta sequences. Every entry covers one CDR3 protein and lists the most common genes and DNA from its rows. The authors' filters were not applied to this entry. This sample lists roughly 150,000 distinct CDR3 sequences; 5.5% to 7.5% were detected once. The leading ten clones occupy around 11% of the sample. Per the germline V gene, MNHNS is the CDR1 and SASEGT is the CDR2. The CDR3 sequence holds 15 residues, the cysteine and phenylalanine included. Just the 45-base CDR3 DNA is kept, in frame starting at base 1. Ends trimmed: V by 5 bases, J by 2 bases; bases unmatched to a gene: 7.

The clonotype comes from a female donor with ankylosing spondylitis or in good health (not recorded which). The rearrangement combines TRBV6-1 with TRBJ2-7, with 9 middle bases fitting TRBD1. Sequencing was done on a sample of blood, either unsorted or a sorted T cell fraction (not recorded which). This receptor has the CDR3 CASSLGTGLTYEQYF. The bases read TGTGCCAGCAGTCTCGGGACAGGGCTAACCTACGAGCAGTACTTC.